This TCR beta chain was retrieved from a study of T-cell memory formation after mild COVID-19. Trimming took off 4 bases at V and 6 bases at J, with 18 bases between the two ends. This CDR3 is 15 amino acids long. Germline CDR1 and CDR2: SGHTA and FQGNSA. This clonotype came up once. TCRdb itself ran the 5' RACE reads through MiXCR, one entry per CDR3 protein. Of 450,000 to 700,000 distinct CDR3 sequences listed, around 17% are singletons. The receptor was isolated from an adult woman who had mild COVID-19 (a few samples of this study predate the infection). Cell type and time point are not known. V and J are TRBV7-2 and TRBJ2-5; D possibly corresponds to TRBD1 (5 bases). Input material: PBMCs or a T cell subset sorted from them (not recorded which). The CDR3 bases are TGTGCCAGCAGCTCGCCCGTGTTAGGGGCGAAGACCCAGTACTTC. It codes for CASSSPVLGAKTQYF.